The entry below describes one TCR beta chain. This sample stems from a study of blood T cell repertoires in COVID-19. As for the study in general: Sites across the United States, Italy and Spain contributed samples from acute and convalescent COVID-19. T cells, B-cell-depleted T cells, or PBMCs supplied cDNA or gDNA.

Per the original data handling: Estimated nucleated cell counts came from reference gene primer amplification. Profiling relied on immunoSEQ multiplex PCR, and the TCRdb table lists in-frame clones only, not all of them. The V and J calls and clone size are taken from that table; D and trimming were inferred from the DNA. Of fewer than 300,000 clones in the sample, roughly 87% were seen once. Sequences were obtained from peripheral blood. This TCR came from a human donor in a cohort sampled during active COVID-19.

CDR3 DNA sequence: TGTGCCAGCAGCTTCGGCGGGACCGTCCGGAATACGCAGTATTTT. Its protein product is CASSFGGTVRNTQYF. This sequence joins TRBV7-2 and TRBJ2-3, with D perhaps matching TRBD2 (6 bases). The CDR3 length is 15 residues. CDR1 is SGHTA and CDR2 is FQGNSA in the germline V gene. Trimming left V 3 bases short and J 7 bases short, with 17 bases between. Based on the CDR3 plus reference TRBV7-2 and TRBJ2-3, the full variable domain is GAGVSQSPSNKVTEKGKDVELRCDPISGHTALYWYRQSLGQGLEFLIYFQGNSAPDKSGLPSDRFSAERTGGSVSTLTIQRTQQEDSAVYLCASSFGGTVRNTQYFGPGTRLTVL.